A selection of T cell receptor beta chains follows, all from one sample in a study of blood T cell repertoires in COVID-19. TCRdb's table, derived via immunoSEQ multiplex PCR, lists solely in-frame clones and lacks some. The table has fewer than 150,000 clones, approximately 84% seen once; the top ten hold around 19%. Sequenced input: peripheral blood. The origin of the receptors is a woman aged 45-60 years who had recovered from COVID-19. Both conserved end residues are part of each CDR3. D genes are given only for firm matches. Part of the rows lack a size; the others show once, few, many or a class for expanded clones.

TRBJ2-7,TRBD1,TRBV19,17,-,TGTGCCAGCCCAGACAGGGGGCTATCATACCTCTCCTACGAGCAGTACTTC,CASPDRGLSYLSYEQYF
TRBJ2-7,-,TRBV7-6,12,once,TGTGCCAGCAGCTTAAACAGGGACGAGCAGTACTTC,CASSLNRDEQYF
TRBJ1-6,-,TRBV27,16,-,TGTGCCAGCAGAACTTTGACAGGCTTCTCTAATTCACCCCTCCACTTT,CASRTLTGFSNSPLHF
TRBJ2-3,-,TRBV21-1,14,-,TGTGCCAGCAGCAACACCCGGTTCACAGATACGCAGTATTTT,CASSNTRFTDTQYF
TRBJ2-7,-,TRBV14,13,-,TGTGCCAGCAGCCCCTCGGGTGTCTACGAGCAGTACTTC,CASSPSGVYEQYF
TRBJ2-1,TRBD2,TRBV6-2/TRBV6-3,15,-,TGTGCCAGCAGCCGGGGACTAGCGGGAGGGGGTGAGCAGTTCTTC,CASSRGLAGGGEQFF
TRBJ2-2,TRBD1,TRBV25-1,13,-,TGTGCCAGCAGCCGACAGGGCGCGGGGGAGCTGTTTTTT,CASSRQGAGELFF
TRBJ1-1,TRBD1,TRBV5-1,13,-,TGCGCCAGCAGCTTGGGAGGGGGCGGTGAAGCTTTCTTT,CASSLGGGGEAFF
TRBJ2-3,-,TRBV7-8,17,-,TGTGCCAGCAGCTACCCTTCTGAGGGCGTTGAGGCAGATACGCAGTATTTT,CASSYPSEGVEADTQYF
TRBJ2-2,TRBD1,TRBV13,14,-,TGTGCCAGCAGCCCAGAGGACAGGACCGGGGAGCTGTTTTTT,CASSPEDRTGELFF
TRBJ1-2,TRBD1,TRBV19,13,-,TGTGCCAGTAGCCCGGGACAGAGGGATGGCTACACCTTC,CASSPGQRDGYTF
TRBJ2-1,-,TRBV4-2,16,-,TGTGCCAGCAGCCAAGATCAGGCGGGGACCTACAATGAGCAGTTCTTC,CASSQDQAGTYNEQFF
TRBJ2-3,-,TRBV2,14,-,TGTGCCAGCAGTGTGGACACCAACACAGATACGCAGTATTTT,CASSVDTNTDTQYF
TRBJ1-2,TRBD1,TRBV5-8,15,-,TGTGCCAGCAGCTTGGTTACAGGGGGAAACTATGGCTACACCTTC,CASSLVTGGNYGYTF
TRBJ1-2,-,TRBV5-1,14,-,TGCGCCAGCAGCTTGGCCCAGGTAGAAGATGGCTACACCTTC,CASSLAQVEDGYTF
TRBJ2-5,TRBD2,TRBV5-1,16,-,TGCGCCAGCAGCTTCATATTAGCGGGGGGGCAAGAGACCCAGTACTTC,CASSFILAGGQETQYF
TRBJ2-2,-,TRBV5-1,15,-,TGCGCCAGCAGCTTGGCCAGTCTCGACACCGGGGAGCTGTTTTTT,CASSLASLDTGELFF
TRBJ2-5,-,TRBV11-3,14,-,TGTGCCAGCAGCTTAGAAACAGGGCAAGAGACCCAGTACTTC,CASSLETGQETQYF
TRBJ1-1,-,TRBV2,16,once,TGTGCCAGCAGTGCTCGGGCGTGGGGCTTGAACACTGAAGCTTTCTTT,CASSARAWGLNTEAFF
TRBJ2-7,TRBD2,TRBV10-3,15,-,TGTGCCATCGGGACTAGCGGGAGGCAGGACTCCGAGCAGTACTTC,CAIGTSGRQDSEQYF
TRBJ2-2,TRBD1,TRBV7-6,16,once,TGTGCCAGCAGCTTAGTCGACAGGGGATATGCCGGGGAGCTGTTTTTT,CASSLVDRGYAGELFF
TRBJ2-5,-,TRBV6-5,15,-,TGTGCCAGCAGTTATGCGGGGAAGTACCAAGAGACCCAGTACTTC,CASSYAGKYQETQYF
TRBJ1-1,-,TRBV19,18,-,TGTGCCAGTAGTATCAGGGGCAGGGTCCTCAGCATGAACACTGAAGCTTTCTTT,CASSIRGRVLSMNTEAFF
TRBJ1-1,TRBD1,TRBV5-5,16,-,TGTGCCAGCAGCCGACGGACAGGAGGAATGAACACTGAAGCTTTCTTT,CASSRRTGGMNTEAFF
TRBJ1-1,TRBD1,TRBV6-1,15,-,TGTGCCAGCAGAGAACCGGGACAGGGTAGAACTGAAGCTTTCTTT,CASREPGQGRTEAFF
TRBJ2-3,-,TRBV10-3,12,-,TGTGCCATCAGTATGACAGCAGATACGCAGTATTTT,CAISMTADTQYF
TRBJ1-6,TRBD1,TRBV11-2,14,once,TGTGCCAGCAGCCCACAGGGGGCAAATTCACCCCTCCACTTT,CASSPQGANSPLHF
TRBJ2-1,-,TRBV19,14,-,TGTGCCACTAGCCAGGCAGGGAGGTCGAATGAGCAGTTCTTC,CATSQAGRSNEQFF
TRBJ2-5,TRBD1,TRBV5-1,16,-,TGCGCCAGCAGCGGCGGGACAGGGGGCTACCAAGAGACCCAGTACTTC,CASSGGTGGYQETQYF
TRBJ2-7,-,TRBV2,15,-,TGTGCCAGCAAGCTGCGTAGCGAACCAACCTACGAGCAGTACTTC,CASKLRSEPTYEQYF
TRBJ2-7,TRBD2,TRBV6-6,14,few,TGTGCCAGCGTAAGCGGGAGCGCCTCCTACGAGCAGTACTTC,CASVSGSASYEQYF
TRBJ2-1,-,TRBV27,14,-,TGTGCCAGCAGTTTTACTCGGGTTAGGGGTGAGCAGTTCTTC,CASSFTRVRGEQFF
TRBJ1-1,TRBD1,TRBV9,15,-,TGTGCCAGCAGCGTATTGTCGACAGGGGCCACTGAAGCTTTCTTT,CASSVLSTGATEAFF
TRBJ2-7,-,TRBV5-6,10,-,TGTGCCAGCAGCTCAGGATCCCAGTACTTC,CASSSGSQYF
TRBJ1-1,-,TRBV27,14,-,TGTGCCAGCAGCCCCTCACAGGGAAGAGGTGAAGCTTTCTTT,CASSPSQGRGEAFF
TRBJ1-2,-,TRBV5-6,14,-,TGTGCCAGCAGCCTGTACAGGGTTTCCTATGGCTACACCTTC,CASSLYRVSYGYTF
TRBJ2-1,TRBD1,TRBV3-1/TRBV3-2,17,-,TGTGCCAGCAGCCAACCGAACAGGGGGCTAGCCTACAATGAGCAGTTCTTC,CASSQPNRGLAYNEQFF